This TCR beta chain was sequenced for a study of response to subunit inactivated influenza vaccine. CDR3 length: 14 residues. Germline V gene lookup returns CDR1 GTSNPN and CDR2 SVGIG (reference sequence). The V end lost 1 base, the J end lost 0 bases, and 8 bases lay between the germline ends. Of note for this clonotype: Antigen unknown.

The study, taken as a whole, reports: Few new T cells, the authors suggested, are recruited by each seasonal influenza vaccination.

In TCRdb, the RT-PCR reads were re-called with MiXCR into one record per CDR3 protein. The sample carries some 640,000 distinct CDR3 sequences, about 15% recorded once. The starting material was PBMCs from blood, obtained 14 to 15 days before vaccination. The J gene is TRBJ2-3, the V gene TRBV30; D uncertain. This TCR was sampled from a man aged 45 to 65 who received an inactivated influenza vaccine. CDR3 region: CAWSGVSSTDTQYF. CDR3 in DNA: TGTGCCTGGAGTGGTGTGAGCAGCACAGATACGCAGTATTTT.